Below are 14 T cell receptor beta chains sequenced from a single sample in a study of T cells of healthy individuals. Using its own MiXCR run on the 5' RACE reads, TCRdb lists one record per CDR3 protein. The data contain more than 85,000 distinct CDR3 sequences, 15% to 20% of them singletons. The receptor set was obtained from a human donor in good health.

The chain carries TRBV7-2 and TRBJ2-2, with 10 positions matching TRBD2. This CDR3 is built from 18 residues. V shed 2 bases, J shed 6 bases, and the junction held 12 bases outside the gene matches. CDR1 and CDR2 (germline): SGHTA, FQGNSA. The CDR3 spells CASSLIKRGGPTAGELFF. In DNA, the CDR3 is TGTGCCAGCAGCTTAATTAAGCGGGGGGGCCCGACGGCCGGGGAGCTGTTTTTT.

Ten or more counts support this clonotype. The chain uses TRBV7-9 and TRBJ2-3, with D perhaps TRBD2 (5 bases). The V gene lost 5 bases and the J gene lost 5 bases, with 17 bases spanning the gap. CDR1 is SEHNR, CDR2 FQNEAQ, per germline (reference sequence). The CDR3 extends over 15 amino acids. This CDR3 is CASSMGGRARDTQYF. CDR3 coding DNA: TGTGCCAGCAGCATGGGTGGGAGAGCCCGAGATACGCAGTATTTT.

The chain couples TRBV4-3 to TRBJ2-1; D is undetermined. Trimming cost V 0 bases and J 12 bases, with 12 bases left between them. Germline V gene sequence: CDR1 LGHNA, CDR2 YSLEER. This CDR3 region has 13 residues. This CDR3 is CASSQDRGQAQFF. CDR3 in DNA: TGCGCCAGCAGCCAAGACCGCGGCCAGGCGCAGTTCTTC.

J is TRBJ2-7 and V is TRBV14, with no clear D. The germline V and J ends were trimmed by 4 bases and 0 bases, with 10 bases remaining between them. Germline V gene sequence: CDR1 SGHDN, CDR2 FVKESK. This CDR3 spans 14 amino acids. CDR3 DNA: TGTGCCAGCAGCCCCCACCCCAGCTCCTACGAGCAGTACTTC. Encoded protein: CASSPHPSSYEQYF.

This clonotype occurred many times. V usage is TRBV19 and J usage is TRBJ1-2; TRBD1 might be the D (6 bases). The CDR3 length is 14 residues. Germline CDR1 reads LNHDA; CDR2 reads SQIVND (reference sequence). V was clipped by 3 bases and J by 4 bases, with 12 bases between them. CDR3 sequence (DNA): TGTGCCAGTAGTATGACAGGTGGGATCTATGGCTACACCTTC. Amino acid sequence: CASSMTGGIYGYTF.

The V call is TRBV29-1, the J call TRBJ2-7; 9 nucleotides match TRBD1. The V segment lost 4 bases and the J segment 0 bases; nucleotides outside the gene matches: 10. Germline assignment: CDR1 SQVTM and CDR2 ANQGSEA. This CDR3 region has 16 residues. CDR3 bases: TGCAGCGTTGTTGGGACAGGGAGCGGGAACTCCTACGAGCAGTACTTC. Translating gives CSVVGTGSGNSYEQYF.

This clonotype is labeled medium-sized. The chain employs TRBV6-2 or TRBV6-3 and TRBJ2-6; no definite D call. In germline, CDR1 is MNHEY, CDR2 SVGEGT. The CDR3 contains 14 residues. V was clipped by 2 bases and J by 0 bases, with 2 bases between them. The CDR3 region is CASSYDSGANVLTF. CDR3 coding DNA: TGTGCCAGCAGTTACGACTCTGGGGCCAACGTCCTGACTTTC.

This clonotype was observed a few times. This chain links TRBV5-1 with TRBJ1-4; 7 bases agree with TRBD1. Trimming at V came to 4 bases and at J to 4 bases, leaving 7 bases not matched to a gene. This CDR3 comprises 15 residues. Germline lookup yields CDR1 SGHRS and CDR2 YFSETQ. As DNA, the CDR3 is TGCGCCAGCAGCCATCCGGGACAGAGTAATGAAAAACTGTTTTTT. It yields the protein CASSHPGQSNEKLFF. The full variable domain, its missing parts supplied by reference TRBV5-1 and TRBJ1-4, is KAGVTQTPRYLIKTRGQQVTLSCSPISGHRSVSWYQQTPGQGLQFLFEYFSETQRNKGNFPGRFSGRQFSNSRSEMNVSTLELGDSALYLCASSHPGQSNEKLFFGSGTQLSVL.

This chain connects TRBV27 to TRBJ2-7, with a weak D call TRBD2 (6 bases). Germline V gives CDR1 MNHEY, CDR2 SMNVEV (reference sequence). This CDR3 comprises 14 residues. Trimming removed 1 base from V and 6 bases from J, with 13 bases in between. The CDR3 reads CASSLYAGRGEQYF. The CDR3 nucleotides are TGTGCCAGCAGTTTATATGCGGGGCGGGGCGAGCAGTACTTC.

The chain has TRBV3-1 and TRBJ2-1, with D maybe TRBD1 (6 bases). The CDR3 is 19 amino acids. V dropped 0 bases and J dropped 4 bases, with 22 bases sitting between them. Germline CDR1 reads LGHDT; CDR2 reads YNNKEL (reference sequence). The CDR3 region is CASSQDSLSGVGGYNEQFF. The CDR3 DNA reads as TGTGCCAGCAGCCAAGATTCCCTTTCAGGGGTCGGAGGTTACAATGAGCAGTTCTTC.

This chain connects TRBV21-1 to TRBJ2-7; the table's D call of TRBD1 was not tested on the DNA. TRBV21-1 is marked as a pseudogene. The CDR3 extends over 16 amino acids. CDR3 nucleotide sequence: TGTGCCAGCAGCAAACGCCGGGACACTCCCTCGTGGGAGCAGTACTTC. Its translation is CASSKRRDTPSWEQYF.

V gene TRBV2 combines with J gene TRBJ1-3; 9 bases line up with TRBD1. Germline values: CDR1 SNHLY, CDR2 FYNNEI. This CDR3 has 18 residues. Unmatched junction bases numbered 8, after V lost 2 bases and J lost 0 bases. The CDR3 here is CASSELWPDRGSGNTIYF. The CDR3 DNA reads TGTGCCAGCAGTGAACTATGGCCGGACAGGGGCTCTGGAAACACCATATATTTT.

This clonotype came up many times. This CDR3 reads CASSPDSLANYGYTF. The CDR3 DNA reads as TGTGCCAGCAGTCCGGACAGTTTAGCTAACTATGGCTACACCTTC. This chain links TRBV12-3 or TRBV12-4 with TRBJ1-2, with a weak D call TRBD1 (6 bases). Deletions cut 5 bases from V and 0 bases from J, with 13 bases between. This CDR3 spans 15 amino acids.

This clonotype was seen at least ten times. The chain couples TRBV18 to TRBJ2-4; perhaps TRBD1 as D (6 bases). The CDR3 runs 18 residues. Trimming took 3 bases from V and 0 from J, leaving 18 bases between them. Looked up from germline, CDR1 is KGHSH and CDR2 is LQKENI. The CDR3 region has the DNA TGTGCCAGCTCACCCGACCCCCTCCGGGACATAGCCAAAAACATTCAGTACTTC. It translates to CASSPDPLRDIAKNIQYF.